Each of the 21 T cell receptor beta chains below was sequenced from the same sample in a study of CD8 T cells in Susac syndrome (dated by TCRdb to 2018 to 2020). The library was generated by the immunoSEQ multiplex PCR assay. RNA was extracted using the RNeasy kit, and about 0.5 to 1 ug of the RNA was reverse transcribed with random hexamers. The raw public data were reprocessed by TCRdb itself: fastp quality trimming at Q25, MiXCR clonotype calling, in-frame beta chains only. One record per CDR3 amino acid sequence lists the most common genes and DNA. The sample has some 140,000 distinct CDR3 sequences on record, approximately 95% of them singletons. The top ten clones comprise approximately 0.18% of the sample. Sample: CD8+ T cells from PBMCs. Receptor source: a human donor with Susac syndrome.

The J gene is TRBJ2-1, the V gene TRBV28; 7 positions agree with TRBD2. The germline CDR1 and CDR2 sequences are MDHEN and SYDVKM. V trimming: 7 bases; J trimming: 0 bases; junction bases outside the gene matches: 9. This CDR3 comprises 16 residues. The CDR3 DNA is TGTGCCAGCAATGAGCTGCGCGGGAGCTCCTACAATGAGCAGTTCTTC. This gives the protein CASNELRGSSYNEQFF.

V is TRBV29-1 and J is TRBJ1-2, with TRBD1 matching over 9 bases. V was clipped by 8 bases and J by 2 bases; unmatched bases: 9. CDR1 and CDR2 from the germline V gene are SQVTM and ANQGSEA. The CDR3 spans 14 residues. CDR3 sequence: CSPPGDRENYGYTF. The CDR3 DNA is TGCAGCCCCCCAGGGGACAGGGAAAACTATGGCTACACCTTC.

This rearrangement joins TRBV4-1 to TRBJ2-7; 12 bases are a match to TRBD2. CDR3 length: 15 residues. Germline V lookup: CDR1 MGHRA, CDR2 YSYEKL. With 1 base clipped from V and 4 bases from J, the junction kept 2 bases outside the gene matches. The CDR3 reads CASSQAGTSGYEQYF. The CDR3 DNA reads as TGCGCCAGCAGCCAAGCCGGGACTAGCGGGTACGAGCAGTACTTC.

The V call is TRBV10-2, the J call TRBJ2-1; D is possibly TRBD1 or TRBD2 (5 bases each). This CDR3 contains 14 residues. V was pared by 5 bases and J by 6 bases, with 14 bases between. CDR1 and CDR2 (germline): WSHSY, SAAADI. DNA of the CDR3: TGCGCCAGCAGTCCGGGACGTGGTATCAATGAGCAGTTCTTC. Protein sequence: CASSPGRGINEQFF.

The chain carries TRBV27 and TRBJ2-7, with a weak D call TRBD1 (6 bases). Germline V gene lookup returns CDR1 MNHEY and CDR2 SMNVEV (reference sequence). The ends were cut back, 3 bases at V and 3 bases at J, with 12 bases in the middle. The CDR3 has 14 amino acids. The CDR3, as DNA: TGTGCCAGCAGTTTCAGGGGCCTAAACTACGAGCAGTACTTC. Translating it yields CASSFRGLNYEQYF.

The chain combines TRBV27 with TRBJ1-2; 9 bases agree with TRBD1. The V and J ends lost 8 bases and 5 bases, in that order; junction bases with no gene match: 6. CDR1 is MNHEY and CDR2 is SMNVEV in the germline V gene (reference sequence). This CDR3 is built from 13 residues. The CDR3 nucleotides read TGTGCCAGCGCGGACAGGGGAAATTATGGCTACACCTTC. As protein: CASADRGNYGYTF.

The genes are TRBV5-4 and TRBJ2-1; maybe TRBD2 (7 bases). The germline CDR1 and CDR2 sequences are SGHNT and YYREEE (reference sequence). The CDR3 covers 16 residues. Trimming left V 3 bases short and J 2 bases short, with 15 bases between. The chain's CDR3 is CASSSWGGSPYNEQFF. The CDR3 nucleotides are TGTGCCAGCAGCTCTTGGGGGGGCTCGCCCTACAATGAGCAGTTCTTC.

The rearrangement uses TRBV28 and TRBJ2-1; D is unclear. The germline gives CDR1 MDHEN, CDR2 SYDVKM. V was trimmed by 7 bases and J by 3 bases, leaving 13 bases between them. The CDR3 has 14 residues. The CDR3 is CASTGVPLYNEQFF. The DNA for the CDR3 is TGTGCCAGCACCGGCGTTCCCCTCTACAATGAGCAGTTCTTC.

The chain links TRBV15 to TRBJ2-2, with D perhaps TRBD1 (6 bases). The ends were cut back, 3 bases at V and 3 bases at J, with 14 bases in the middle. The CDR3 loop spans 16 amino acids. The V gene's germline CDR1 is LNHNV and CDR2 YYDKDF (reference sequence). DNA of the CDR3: TGTGCCACCAGCAGGTCCGGGACATCCTACACCGGGGAGCTGTTTTTT. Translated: CATSRSGTSYTGELFF.

The CDR3 region has the DNA TGTGCCAGCCAGGACAGGGGGCACCCGCAATATGGCTACACCTTC. Its translation is CASQDRGHPQYGYTF. V usage is TRBV2 and J usage is TRBJ1-2; 11 positions match TRBD1. Per germline, CDR1 SNHLY and CDR2 FYNNEI. The CDR3 consists of 15 residues. V was pared by 8 bases and J by 5 bases, with 10 bases of the junction left unmatched.

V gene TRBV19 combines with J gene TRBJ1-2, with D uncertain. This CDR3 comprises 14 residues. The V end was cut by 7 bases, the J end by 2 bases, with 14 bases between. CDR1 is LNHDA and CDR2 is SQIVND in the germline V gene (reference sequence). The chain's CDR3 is CASTPGRLNYGYTF. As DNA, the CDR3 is TGTGCCAGTACCCCTGGTCGACTCAACTATGGCTACACCTTC.

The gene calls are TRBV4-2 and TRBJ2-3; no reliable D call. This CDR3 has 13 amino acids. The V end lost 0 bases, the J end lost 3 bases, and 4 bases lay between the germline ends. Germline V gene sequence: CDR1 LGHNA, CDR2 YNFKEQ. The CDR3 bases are TGTGCCAGCAGCCAAGATCGGACAGATACGCAGTATTTT. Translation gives CASSQDRTDTQYF.

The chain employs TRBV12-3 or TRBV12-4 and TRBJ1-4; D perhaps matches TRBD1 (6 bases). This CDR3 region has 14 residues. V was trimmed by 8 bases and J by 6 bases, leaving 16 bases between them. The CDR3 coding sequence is TGTGCCAGCGGAGGACAGATACTCGATGAAAAACTGTTTTTT. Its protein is CASGGQILDEKLFF.

Here the CDR3 reads CSAPRLKYGYTF. CDR3 DNA sequence: TGCAGTGCGCCCCGCCTAAAGTATGGCTACACCTTC. The genes are TRBV20-1 and TRBJ1-2; D is uncertain. The CDR3 is made up of 12 amino acids. Germline loops: CDR1 DFQATT, CDR2 SNEGSKA (reference sequence). V lost 6 bases and J 5 bases, leaving 13 bases between the germline ends.

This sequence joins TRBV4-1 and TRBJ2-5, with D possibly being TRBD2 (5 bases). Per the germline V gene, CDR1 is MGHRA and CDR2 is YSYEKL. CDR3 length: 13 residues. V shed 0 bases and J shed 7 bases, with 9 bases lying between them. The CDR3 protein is CASSQERRGTQYF. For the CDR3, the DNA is TGCGCCAGCAGCCAAGAACGACGGGGGACCCAGTACTTC.

In nucleotides, the CDR3 is TGCAGCGTTGTACTAGCGGAGACCCAGTACTTC. Protein: CSVVLAETQYF. This chain links TRBV29-1 with TRBJ2-5, with 7 bases aligning to TRBD2. With V trimmed by 4 bases and J by 5 bases, 1 base remained unmatched. The CDR3 is 11 residues long. The germline V gene has CDR1 SQVTM and CDR2 ANQGSEA.

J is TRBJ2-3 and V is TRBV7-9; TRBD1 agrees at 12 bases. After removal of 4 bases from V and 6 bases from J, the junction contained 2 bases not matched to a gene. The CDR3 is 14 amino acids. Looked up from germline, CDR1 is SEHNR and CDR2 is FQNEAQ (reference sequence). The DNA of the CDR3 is TGTGCCAGCAGCTCGGGACAGGGGGCTGATACGCAGTATTTT. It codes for CASSSGQGADTQYF.

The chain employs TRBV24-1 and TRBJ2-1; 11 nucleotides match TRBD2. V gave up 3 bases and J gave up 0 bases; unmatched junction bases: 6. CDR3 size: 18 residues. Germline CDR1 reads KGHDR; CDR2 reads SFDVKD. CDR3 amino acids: CATSDKGLAEVSYNEQFF. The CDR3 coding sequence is TGTGCCACCAGTGATAAGGGACTAGCGGAAGTCTCCTACAATGAGCAGTTCTTC.

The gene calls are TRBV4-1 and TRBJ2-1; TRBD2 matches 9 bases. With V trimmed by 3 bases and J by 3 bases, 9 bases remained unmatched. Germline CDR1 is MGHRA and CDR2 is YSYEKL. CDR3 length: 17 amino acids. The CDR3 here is CASSHEEIAGDYNEQFF. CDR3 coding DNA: TGCGCCAGCAGCCACGAAGAAATAGCGGGGGACTACAATGAGCAGTTCTTC.

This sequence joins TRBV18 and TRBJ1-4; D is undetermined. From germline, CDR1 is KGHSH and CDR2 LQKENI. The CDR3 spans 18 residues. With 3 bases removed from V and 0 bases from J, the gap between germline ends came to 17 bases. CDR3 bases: TGTGCCAGCTCACCGGCACCCCCCAATACGGCAACTAATGAAAAACTGTTTTTT. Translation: CASSPAPPNTATNEKLFF.

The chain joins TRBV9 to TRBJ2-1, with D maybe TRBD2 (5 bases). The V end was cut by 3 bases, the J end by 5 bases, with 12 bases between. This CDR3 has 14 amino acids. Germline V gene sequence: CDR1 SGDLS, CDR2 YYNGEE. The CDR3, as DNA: TGTGCCAGCAGCGACCCCTCCGGGGACAATGAGCAGTTCTTC. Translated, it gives CASSDPSGDNEQFF.